This record covers a single T cell receptor (beta chain). Its antigen is undetermined. The CDR3 loop spans 15 amino acids. Deletions cut 2 bases from V and 4 bases from J, with 17 bases between. Germline V gives CDR1 GTSNPN, CDR2 SVGIG (reference sequence). The data are from a study of T cell responses to AZD1222 COVID-19 vaccine. Findings and limits, study-wide: Receipt of two AZD1222 doses was followed by a rise in Spike-specific TCR breadth and depth. Unmutated variant regions reportedly attract nearly half of all spike-specific TCRs.

The table came from immunoSEQ multiplex PCR; TCRdb's copy has only in-frame clones and leaves some out. In the table there are approximately 150,000 clones, about 93% of which are singletons. This receptor was taken from an adult in good health. Sequencing used peripheral blood, obtained on day 0 of AZD1222 vaccination. The V and J genes are TRBV30 and TRBJ1-2; no reliable D call. The CDR3: CAWSIRGPSVYGYTF. The CDR3, as DNA: TGTGCCTGGAGTATCCGAGGACCCTCGGTCTATGGCTACACCTTC. Full variable domain (missing parts from reference TRBV30 and TRBJ1-2): SQTIHQWPATLVQPVGSPLSLECTVEGTSNPNLYWYRQAAGRGLQLLFYSVGIGQISSEVPQNLSASRPQDRQFILSSKKLLLSDSGFYLCAWSIRGPSVYGYTFGSGTRLTVV.